One sample yielded the 14 T cell receptor beta chains listed below, sequenced in a study of long-term antiretroviral therapy in people with HIV. immunoSEQ v3.0 was run at survey level. Measured with immunoSEQ multiplex PCR; TCRdb has only the in-frame clones, and not every one. The table has approximately 30,000 clones, 79% seen once. The sample here was unsorted PBMCs, taken 1.9 years after starting antiretroviral therapy. The source is a man aged 18 to 29 with HIV.

CDR3 loop: CAWSVRYSRGTHNSPLHF. The CDR3 DNA follows: TGTGCCTGGAGTGTAAGGTATTCCAGGGGCACCCATAATTCACCCCTCCACTTT. The chain uses TRBV30 and TRBJ1-6; weak D call: TRBD1 (6 bases). With 0 bases removed from V and 5 bases from J, the gap between germline ends came to 20 bases. The V gene's germline CDR1 is GTSNPN and CDR2 SVGIG (reference sequence). The length of the CDR3 is 18 residues.

The V and J genes are TRBV4-2 and TRBJ1-5, with D perhaps TRBD1 (5 bases). CDR1 and CDR2 (germline): LGHNA, YNFKEQ. V lost 3 bases and J lost 2, with 11 bases in between. The CDR3 consists of 15 residues. The CDR3 sequence is CASSHPGRGNQPQHF. The CDR3 DNA is TGTGCCAGCAGCCACCCAGGGAGAGGCAATCAGCCCCAGCATTTT.

The table lists this clone with a few counts. V and J are TRBV7-9 and TRBJ2-7; D tentatively fits TRBD1 or TRBD2 (5 bases each). V was clipped by 5 bases and J by 0 bases, with 11 bases between them. Germline CDR1 and CDR2: SEHNR and FQNEAQ (reference sequence). This CDR3 contains 14 residues. The CDR3 reads CASSTWDGSYEQYF. The CDR3 bases are TGTGCCAGCAGCACCTGGGACGGCTCCTACGAGCAGTACTTC.

This chain links TRBV18 with TRBJ1-1; tentative D call: TRBD1 (5 bases). The CDR3 length is 15 residues. The germline gives CDR1 KGHSH, CDR2 LQKENI. V was trimmed by 4 bases and J by 5 bases, leaving 17 bases between them. CDR3 amino acids: CASSLNARVRTEAFF. The CDR3 DNA sequence: TGTGCCAGCTCACTCAACGCCAGGGTGAGGACTGAAGCTTTCTTT.

This clone was detected once. The chain recombines TRBV10-3 with TRBJ1-1, with D unresolved. There are 14 residues in the CDR3. Germline CDR1 is ENHRY and CDR2 is SYGVKD. Trimming shortened V by 8 bases and J by 3 bases, and 16 bases separated the two germline ends. CDR3 DNA sequence: TGTGCCATCCGGCAGAACAGTTTAGACACTGAAGCTTTCTTT. This encodes CAIRQNSLDTEAFF.

This clone was observed a few times. This chain uses TRBV2 with TRBJ2-5; possible D gene TRBD2, 5 bases. The CDR3 totals 14 residues. The germline V and J ends were trimmed by 2 bases and 2 bases, with 9 bases remaining between them. Germline assignment: CDR1 SNHLY and CDR2 FYNNEI. The CDR3 is CASSEQQRQETQYF. The DNA of the CDR3 is TGTGCCAGCAGTGAACAACAGCGGCAAGAGACCCAGTACTTC. The full variable domain, rest sourced from reference TRBV2 and TRBJ2-5, is EPEVTQTPSHQVTQMGQEVILRCVPISNHLYFYWYRQILGQKVEFLVSFYNNEISEKSEIFDDQFSVERPDGSNFTLKIRSTKLEDSAMYFCASSEQQRQETQYFGPGTRLLVL.

This clone was observed a single time. This chain connects TRBV5-8 to TRBJ2-5; possibly TRBD1 for D (5 bases). Trimming pared 1 base from V and 4 bases from J, leaving 8 bases between. The CDR3 runs to 13 residues. CDR1 and CDR2 (germline): SGHTS, YDEGEE. CDR3 protein: CASSLQGRETQYF. CDR3 nucleotide sequence: TGTGCCAGCAGCTTGCAGGGAAGAGAGACCCAGTACTTC.

J is TRBJ2-5 and V is TRBV11-3; D is unclear. Germline-derived CDR1 and CDR2 are SGHNT and YENEEA. The ends were cut back, 5 bases at V and 5 bases at J, with 9 bases in the middle. The CDR3 runs to 12 residues. The CDR3 spells CASSTTMETQYF. DNA for the CDR3: TGTGCCAGCAGCACGACCATGGAGACCCAGTACTTC.

This chain uses TRBV6-6 with TRBJ1-1; possibly TRBD1 for D (6 bases). This CDR3 has 14 residues. CDR1 is MNHNY, CDR2 SVGAGI, per germline (reference sequence). Trimming pared 2 bases from V and 1 base from J, leaving 8 bases between. CDR3 loop: CASSYGQRNTEAFF. Written as DNA, the CDR3 is TGTGCCAGCAGTTACGGACAGAGGAACACTGAAGCTTTCTTT.

The chain joins TRBV7-6 to TRBJ2-5; D is possibly TRBD2 (5 bases). V lost 6 bases to trimming and J lost 5 bases, with 10 bases between them. This CDR3 spans 12 amino acids. Looked up from germline, CDR1 is SGHVS and CDR2 is FNYEAQ. CDR3: CASRDSGETQYF. In DNA form, the CDR3 reads TGTGCCAGCAGGGACTCCGGGGAGACCCAGTACTTC.

The V and J genes are TRBV2 and TRBJ2-7; TRBD2 is a possible D gene (6 bases). Trimming took 6 bases from V and 2 from J, leaving 11 bases between them. This CDR3 has 13 amino acids. Germline V gene data show CDR1 as SNHLY and CDR2 as FYNNEI. CDR3: CASRRLVAYEQYF. CDR3 DNA: TGTGCCAGCAGGAGACTAGTTGCCTACGAGCAGTACTTC.

The chain links TRBV11-1 to TRBJ1-3, with D uncertain. The CDR3 covers 12 residues. Germline V gene data show CDR1 as SGHAT and CDR2 as FQDESV (reference sequence). The V end was cut by 6 bases, the J end by 4 bases, with 7 bases between. CDR3 sequence reads: CASSRKGNTIYF. CDR3 in DNA: TGTGCCAGCAGTAGAAAGGGAAACACCATATATTTT.

This clone was observed once. This chain connects TRBV6-1 to TRBJ2-5; 7 nucleotides match TRBD1. With 6 bases clipped from V and 3 bases from J, the junction kept 10 bases outside the gene matches. The CDR3 is made up of 15 amino acids. Per the germline V gene, CDR1 is MNHNS and CDR2 is SASEGT. CDR3 DNA: TGTGCCAGCAGCGCAACCGGGACAGAAAAAGAGACCCAGTACTTC. Translating it yields CASSATGTEKETQYF.

The J gene is TRBJ2-1, the V gene TRBV7-8; 11 bases are a match to TRBD2. Germline-derived CDR1 and CDR2 are SGHVS and FQNEAQ. This CDR3 region has 17 residues. V was pared by 0 bases and J by 4 bases, with 5 bases of the junction left unmatched. DNA for the CDR3: TGTGCCAGCAGCTTAGCGGGGGGACTAGCGGCTTACAATGAGCAGTTCTTC. It is translated as CASSLAGGLAAYNEQFF.